This T cell receptor (beta chain) was retrieved from a study of T cells in Graves' hyperthyroidism and ophthalmopathy. The CDR3 is made up of 15 amino acids. After removal of 2 bases from V and 5 bases from J, the junction contained 3 bases not matched to a gene. Germline V gene data show CDR1 as MNHEY and CDR2 as SVGEGT. The TCR beta CDR3 regions underwent amplification using RNA transcripts as the source. The HTBI primer set drove a first-round RT-PCR of the TCR CDR3. In TCRdb, the multiplex PCR reads were re-called with MiXCR into one record per CDR3 protein. This table holds about 520,000 distinct CDR3 sequences, around a quarter found once. This clonotype was recorded many times.

The clonotype originates from a woman aged 25 to 45 with Graves' ophthalmopathy. This chain joins TRBV6-2 or TRBV6-3 and TRBJ1-5, with 10 bases fitting TRBD1. Sequenced: blood. CDR3 coding DNA: TGTGCCAGCAGTTACAGGGACAGGGGACATCAGCCCCAGCATTTT. Translating gives CASSYRDRGHQPQHF.